These 16 T cell receptor beta chains originate from one sample sequenced in a study of radiotherapy plus CTLA-4 blockade in lung cancer. Measured with immunoSEQ multiplex PCR; TCRdb has only the in-frame clones, and not every one. The table lists 50,000 to 70,000 clones, around 80% of them singletons, with around 6% in the top ten. Specimen: peripheral blood, collected from a patient treated with radiotherapy plus ipilimumab. Receptor source: a human donor with non-small cell lung cancer whose response to radiotherapy plus ipilimumab could not be evaluated.

The chain employs TRBV5-5 and TRBJ2-3, with D tentatively TRBD2 (6 bases). The CDR3 is 16 amino acids. Germline values: CDR1 SGHKS, CDR2 YYEKEE (reference sequence). Trimming cost V 4 bases and J 1 base, with 16 bases left between them. The CDR3 reads CASSLGTHLGTDTQYF. CDR3 DNA: TGTGCCAGCAGCCTCGGGACTCACCTGGGCACAGATACGCAGTATTTT.

The V call is TRBV5-4, the J call TRBJ2-7; maybe TRBD2 (6 bases). This CDR3 spans 14 amino acids. Trimming shortened V by 1 base and J by 7 bases, and 15 bases separated the two germline ends. Germline V gene sequence: CDR1 SGHNT, CDR2 YYREEE (reference sequence). CDR3 protein: CASSLYGGTGEQYF. CDR3 bases: TGTGCCAGCAGCTTGTACGGCGGGACTGGTGAGCAGTACTTC.

The J gene is TRBJ1-6, the V gene TRBV6-5; 7 bases fit TRBD1. In germline, CDR1 is MNHEY, CDR2 SVGAGI. V lost 2 bases, J lost 6 bases, and 4 bases stayed unmatched. The CDR3 totals 15 residues. The CDR3 protein is CASSYRQGPNSPLHF. The CDR3 DNA reads as TGTGCCAGCAGTTACCGACAGGGACCTAATTCACCCCTCCACTTT.

V gene TRBV7-2 combines with J gene TRBJ2-7; weak D call: TRBD1 (5 bases). The V gene's germline CDR1 is SGHTA and CDR2 FQGNSA. This CDR3 contains 14 residues. V was clipped by 2 bases and J by 3 bases, with 11 bases between them. The CDR3 DNA reads TGTGCCAGCAGCTTATCAGGGTCCAACTACGAGCAGTACTTC. Amino acids: CASSLSGSNYEQYF.

This chain uses TRBV7-9 with TRBJ2-5; 7 bases agree with TRBD2. This CDR3 region has 14 residues. Trimming took 5 bases from V and 2 from J; bases not matched to a gene: 5. Germline V CDR1 and CDR2: SEHNR, FQNEAQ (reference sequence). CDR3 bases: TGTGCCAGCAGCCCCCAAGCGGGACAAGAGACCCAGTACTTC. It translates to CASSPQAGQETQYF.

The chain uses TRBV10-3 and TRBJ2-5; 7 bases fit TRBD2. Germline assignment: CDR1 ENHRY and CDR2 SYGVKD. The CDR3 spans 16 residues. The V segment lost 3 bases and the J segment 4 bases; nucleotides outside the gene matches: 11. The CDR3, as DNA: TGTGCCATCAGTGACAACATAGCGGGCGGAATAGAGACCCAGTACTTC. Translation gives CAISDNIAGGIETQYF.

The rearrangement uses TRBV6-1 and TRBJ2-2, with TRBD2 as a possible D gene (5 bases). The CDR3 consists of 15 residues. Germline CDR1 reads MNHNS; CDR2 reads SASEGT. V was trimmed by 6 bases and J by 0 bases, leaving 11 bases between them. For the CDR3, the DNA is TGTGCCAGCAGCCCAGGACTTTCGAACACCGGGGAGCTGTTTTTT. Protein product: CASSPGLSNTGELFF.

This clone occurred a few times. J is TRBJ2-2 and V is TRBV5-1; D may be TRBD2 (5 bases). Trimming removed 0 bases from V and 1 base from J, with 10 bases in between. Per germline, CDR1 SGHRS and CDR2 YFSETQ. The CDR3 spans 16 residues. CDR3 amino acids: CASSLAFGVNTGELFF. The CDR3, as DNA: TGCGCCAGCAGCTTGGCCTTCGGGGTGAACACCGGGGAGCTGTTTTTT.

This chain connects TRBV5-4 to TRBJ2-5; D remains unclear. The CDR3 extends over 12 amino acids. Looked up from germline, CDR1 is SGHNT and CDR2 is YYREEE (reference sequence). V gave up 3 bases and J gave up 2 bases, with 5 bases separating them. In nucleotides, the CDR3 is TGTGCCAGCAGCTGGCCTCAAGAGACCCAGTACTTC. Translating gives CASSWPQETQYF.

This clone was observed a few times. The CDR3 DNA is TGCGCCAGCAGGCGACAGGGAAGCTCCTACGAGCAGTACTTC. Protein: CASRRQGSSYEQYF. The chain recombines TRBV5-1 with TRBJ2-7; 7 nucleotides match TRBD1. V lost 5 bases to trimming and J lost 0 bases; unmatched junction nucleotides: 5. Germline V gene data show CDR1 as SGHRS and CDR2 as YFSETQ. This CDR3 region has 14 residues.

V is TRBV4-1 and J is TRBJ2-7, with 9 bases identical to TRBD1. The CDR3 has 15 residues. V gave up 0 bases and J gave up 3 bases; unmatched junction bases: 3. Germline lookup yields CDR1 MGHRA and CDR2 YSYEKL. CDR3 sequence (DNA): TGCGCCAGCAGCCAAGAGTCGACAGGGGGCTACGAGCAGTACTTC. It specifies CASSQESTGGYEQYF.

This clone showed up just once. V usage is TRBV9 and J usage is TRBJ2-1; possible D gene TRBD2, 5 bases. Germline V lookup: CDR1 SGDLS, CDR2 YYNGEE. The CDR3 is made up of 13 amino acids. Trimming pared 4 bases from V and 4 bases from J, leaving 9 bases between. The CDR3 coding sequence is TGTGCCAGCAGCCACGGGATGTACAATGAGCAGTTCTTC. Translated: CASSHGMYNEQFF.

The chain couples TRBV29-1 to TRBJ2-1; possibly TRBD2 for D (5 bases). The CDR3 is made up of 10 amino acids. CDR1 SQVTM and CDR2 ANQGSEA come from the germline V gene. Trimming cost V 2 bases and J 13 bases, with 9 bases left between them. The CDR3 nucleotides read TGCAGCGTTGAAACGAGGGAACAGTTCTTC. It yields the protein CSVETREQFF.

This chain connects TRBV18 to TRBJ2-5; D unresolved. The CDR3 totals 15 residues. Trimming took off 0 bases at V and 3 bases at J, with 11 bases between the two ends. Germline V gene data show CDR1 as KGHSH and CDR2 as LQKENI. The CDR3 loop reads CASSPPSLGKETQYF. The CDR3, as DNA: TGTGCCAGCTCACCACCAAGCCTAGGAAAAGAGACCCAGTACTTC.

The V call is TRBV7-2, the J call TRBJ1-4; perhaps TRBD1 as D (6 bases). This CDR3 contains 16 residues. The ends were cut back, 3 bases at V and 4 bases at J, with 15 bases in the middle. CDR1 SGHTA and CDR2 FQGNSA come from the germline V gene. The CDR3 bases are TGTGCCAGCAGCTTTTCAACCCGGGACAATAATGAAAAACTGTTTTTT. Its protein is CASSFSTRDNNEKLFF.

The gene calls are TRBV28 and TRBJ1-5; 8 nucleotides line up with TRBD1. CDR1 MDHEN and CDR2 SYDVKM come from the germline V gene. The length of the CDR3 is 17 residues. With V trimmed by 1 base and J by 3 bases, 8 bases remained unmatched. The CDR3 nucleotides read TGTGCCAGCAGTTTATTAGGCAGGGGGCTGACCAATCAGCCCCAGCATTTT. Its protein is CASSLLGRGLTNQPQHF.